A selection of T cell receptor beta chains follows, all from one sample in a study of cytomegalovirus exposure and HLA in healthy donors. Some clones are missing from TCRdb's copy, which holds only in-frame ones; the method was immunoSEQ multiplex PCR. In the table there are some 170,000 clones, 72% of which are singletons. What was sequenced was PBMCs. All receptors derive from a human donor in good health. CDR3s include the opening cysteine and the closing phenylalanine or tryptophan. D genes are given only for firm matches. Clone size is not always given. Where it is, it says once, few, many or a class for expanded clones.

TRBJ2-7 | . | TRBV7-9 | . | TGTGCCAGCAGCTTAGCAGAGGTCTACGAGCAGTACTTC | CASSLAEVYEQYF
TRBJ2-2 | . | TRBV15 | . | TGTGCCACCAGCAGAGGGCAGGGAGGGGAGCTGTTTTTT | CATSRGQGGELFF
TRBJ2-1 | . | TRBV6-1 | . | TGTGCCAGCAGCCCGGACTGGAGCTCCTACAATGAGCAGTTCTTC | CASSPDWSSYNEQFF
TRBJ1-1 | few | TRBV4-1 | . | TGCGCCAGCAGCCTTGCGGTGGTTGCGAACACTGAAGCTTTCTTT | CASSLAVVANTEAFF
TRBJ1-5 | . | TRBV6-6 | . | TGTGCCAGCAGTTACGGACAGCCAAATCAGCCCCAGCATTTT | CASSYGQPNQPQHF
TRBJ1-1 | . | TRBV4-1 | . | TGCGCCAGCAGCCAAGGTCCCGTGAACACTGAAGCTTTCTTT | CASSQGPVNTEAFF
TRBJ1-1 | once | TRBV4-1 | . | TGCGCCAGCAGCCAAGTAGGACTTGATGAAGCTTTCTTT | CASSQVGLDEAFF
TRBJ1-5 | . | TRBV7-9 | . | TGTGCCAGCAGCTTCCCGGGTAGCAATCAGCCCCAGCATTTT | CASSFPGSNQPQHF
TRBJ2-1 | . | TRBV27 | TRBD1 | TGTGCCAGCAGGACGGGGACAGGGTTTTATGAGCAGTTCTTC | CASRTGTGFYEQFF
TRBJ2-2 | . | TRBV2 | . | TGTGCCAGCAGTGGGTCTAGCTGGGCCGGGGAGCTGTTTTTT | CASSGSSWAGELFF
TRBJ2-7 | few | TRBV9 | . | TGTGCCAGCAGCGCGGGACTTGACATCGCCTACGAGCAGTACTTC | CASSAGLDIAYEQYF
TRBJ1-6 | . | TRBV2 | . | TGTGCCACACAGATATATAATTCACCCCTCCACTTT | CATQIYNSPLHF
TRBJ2-1 | . | TRBV5-1 | . | TGCGCCAGCAGCTTGTATGCAGGTCAGCCTGAGCAGTTCTTC | CASSLYAGQPEQFF
TRBJ2-1 | . | TRBV10-2 | TRBD1 | TGCGCCAGCACTCCCACCGGGACAGCCTACAATGAGCAGTTCTTC | CASTPTGTAYNEQFF
TRBJ1-5 | . | TRBV7-8 | TRBD1 | TGTGCCAGCAGCTTACAGGGGGCGGGCCAGCCCCAGCATTTT | CASSLQGAGQPQHF
TRBJ2-1 | . | TRBV6-1 | . | TGTGCCAGCAGTGGGATAGGGGGGGTCGCCTACAATGAGCAGTTCTTC | CASSGIGGVAYNEQFF
TRBJ1-1 | . | TRBV27 | . | TGTGCCAGCAGTTTAACCGCCACAGGGAACACTGAAGCTTTCTTT | CASSLTATGNTEAFF
TRBJ1-1 | . | TRBV10-3 | TRBD1 | TGTGCCATCAGTGAGGGGACAGGAATGAACACTGAAGCTTTCTTT | CAISEGTGMNTEAFF
TRBJ1-1 | . | TRBV19 | . | TGTGCCAGTAGCGCTCTGGTGGGAGGTGACACTGAAGCTTTCTTT | CASSALVGGDTEAFF
TRBJ2-2 | . | TRBV18 | TRBD1 | TGTGCCAGCTCACCACGGACAGGGGGCAACACCGGGGAGCTGTTTTTT | CASSPRTGGNTGELFF
TRBJ1-4 | . | TRBV19 | TRBD1 | TGTGCCAGTAGTACTCGACAGGGTACCTCAACTAATGAAAAACTGTTTTTT | CASSTRQGTSTNEKLFF
TRBJ1-3 | . | TRBV6-5 | TRBD1 | TGTGCCAGCAGCCGGACAGGGTCGGGCACCATATATTTT | CASSRTGSGTIYF
TRBJ1-6 | . | TRBV7-8 | TRBD1 | TGTGCCAGCAGCCTGGGACAGGGTTACAATTCACCCCTCCACTTT | CASSLGQGYNSPLHF
TRBJ2-1 | . | TRBV7-6 | TRBD2 | TGTGCCAGCAGCGTGGCTAGCGGGGGGGCTTCCTACAATGAGCAGTTCTTC | CASSVASGGASYNEQFF
TRBJ2-7 | few | TRBV7-8 | . | TGTGCCAGCAGCTACGCCAGGGGCGAGCAGTACTTC | CASSYARGEQYF
TRBJ2-1 | . | TRBV27 | . | TGTGCCAGCAGTGCCGGGGGCAATGAGCAGTTCTTC | CASSAGGNEQFF
TRBJ2-2 | . | TRBV6-5 | TRBD2 | TGTGCCAGCAGATCCGCCGGGGGGGGAACCGGGGAGCTGTTTTTT | CASRSAGGGTGELFF
TRBJ2-7 | few | TRBV6-5 | . | TGTGCCAGCAGTCCTGCAGGGGAAGGCGAGCAGTACTTC | CASSPAGEGEQYF
TRBJ1-2 | . | TRBV5-1 | . | TGCGCCAGCAGCCCGGAGGACAGCTATGGCTACACCTTC | CASSPEDSYGYTF
TRBJ2-5 | . | TRBV19 | . | TGTGCCAGTAGTCCCGTTACAGGGTCAGGGCAAGAGACCCAGTACTTC | CASSPVTGSGQETQYF
TRBJ2-7 | . | TRBV27 | TRBD1 | TGTGCCAGCAGCTGGACAGGGAGTTCCTACGAGCAGTACTTC | CASSWTGSSYEQYF
TRBJ2-7 | . | TRBV27 | . | TGTGCCAGCAGTTTATTAGGGGACTACGAGCAGTACTTC | CASSLLGDYEQYF
TRBJ2-5 | . | TRBV2 | TRBD2 | TGTGCCAGCGGAAGGGGAAGGGGGCGGGGGGGCCAAGAGACCCAGTACTTC | CASGRGRGRGGQETQYF
TRBJ2-2 | once | TRBV7-2 | . | TGTGCCAGCAGCGACCGACGCGGCAACACCGGGGAGCTGTTTTTT | CASSDRRGNTGELFF
TRBJ2-7 | . | TRBV10-3 | TRBD2 | TGTGCCATCAGTTCTCCTAGCGGGGGGCCGTACGAGCAGTACTTC | CAISSPSGGPYEQYF
TRBJ2-5 | . | TRBV5-1 | . | TGCGCCGGCAGCTTGGAGGGAGCTCAGACTGTGGAGACCCAGTACTTC | CAGSLEGAQTVETQYF
TRBJ2-1 | . | TRBV7-3 | . | TGTGCCAGCAGCTTAAGTTTTTCTTCCTACAATGAGCAGTTCTTC | CASSLSFSSYNEQFF
TRBJ2-5 | few | TRBV19 | TRBD1 | TGTGCCAGTAATTCAGGGGGCAAGACCCAGTACTTC | CASNSGGKTQYF
TRBJ2-2 | few | TRBV5-4 | . | TGCGCCAGCAGCCAAGTCCTTGACAGGTCCACCGGGGAGCTGTTTTTT | CASSQVLDRSTGELFF
TRBJ2-7 | once | TRBV4-1 | TRBD2 | TGCGCCAGCAGTATGGGACTAGCGAACTACGAGCAGTACTTC | CASSMGLANYEQYF
TRBJ2-3 | few | TRBV7-3 | . | TGTGCCAGCAGCCCAGGACTGGAAACAGATACGCAGTATTTT | CASSPGLETDTQYF
TRBJ2-3 | . | TRBV5-1 | . | TGCGCCAGCAGCTTCCAGGGTACAGATACGCAGTATTTT | CASSFQGTDTQYF
TRBJ2-7 | . | TRBV9 | TRBD2 | TGTGCCAGCAGCGTAGGGGAGCGGGGCAACGAGCAGTACTTC | CASSVGERGNEQYF
TRBJ2-6 | . | TRBV7-9 | . | TGTGCCAGCAGCCGGGGTGGTGTCGGGGGGGCCAACGTCCTGACTTTC | CASSRGGVGGANVLTF
TRBJ2-1 | . | TRBV18 | . | TGTGCCAGCTCACCACCCGGACACTTTTTGAGCTCCTACAATGAGCAGTTCTTC | CASSPPGHFLSSYNEQFF
TRBJ1-2 | . | TRBV2 | TRBD1 | TGTGCCAGCAGTGAAGACCATTGGACAGGCGGTAACTATGGCTACACCTTC | CASSEDHWTGGNYGYTF
TRBJ2-6 | . | TRBV19 | . | TGTGCCACTAATGAGGTCGGTGGGGCCAACGTCCTGACTTTC | CATNEVGGANVLTF
TRBJ1-2 | . | TRBV19 | TRBD1 | TGTGCCAGTAGTATAGCTCCCGGGACAGGGGGCGGGCGCTACACCTTC | CASSIAPGTGGGRYTF
TRBJ2-3 | . | TRBV10-3 | TRBD1 | TGTGCCATCAGTTTGGGACAGGGGCTTGGAGGGGCCACAGATACGCAGTATTTT | CAISLGQGLGGATDTQYF
TRBJ1-4 | . | TRBV15 | . | TGTGCCACCAGCAGAGATGGCGGCGCAACTAATGAAAAACTGTTTTTT | CATSRDGGATNEKLFF
TRBJ1-1 | . | TRBV6-6 | . | TGTGCCAGCAGACTCACCCCAGGGATGAACACTGAAGCTTTCTTT | CASRLTPGMNTEAFF